The clone carrying this T cell receptor beta chain was seen at least ten times. The antigen is unknown. Every patient underwent thyroid surgery untreated. In the authors' methods: CDR3 differences across clinicopathological groups were used to build a distant-metastasis classifier for papillary thyroid cancer. TCRdb re-clonotyped the PCR reads via MiXCR. The V and J calls reflect TCRdb's pipeline rather than the authors' work. The repertoire includes roughly 25,000 clones, roughly a quarter of them detected once, and about 16% sits in the top ten. This entry is derived from a study of metastatic and nonmetastatic thyroid tumors. The wider study: Malignant and benign thyroid patients had repertoires compared in peripheral blood and tumor or nodule tissue.

Notes on the study in general: Malignant thyroid tumors reportedly had TCR beta diversity that was significantly higher than in benign nodules, in blood and tumor.

Per germline, CDR1 DFQATT and CDR2 SNEGSKA (reference sequence). The J segment lost 5 bases and the V segment lost 5 bases, leaving 10 bases of the junction unmatched. This CDR3 contains 15 residues. The TCR was taken from a male donor with papillary thyroid cancer or a benign thyroid nodule (not recorded which). Some clones in this sample may be carry-over from other donors' samples. The sequencing sample was made of blood. The rearrangement joins TRBV20-1 to TRBJ2-5, with TRBD2 identical over 11 bases. The CDR3 region has the DNA TGCAGTGCTTCCATACTAGCGGGAGACGGGGAGACCCAGTACTTC. Its translation: CSASILAGDGETQYF.